The 25 T cell receptor beta chains given below trace back to one sample, sequenced in a study of T cell responses to AZD1222 COVID-19 vaccine. Data came from immunoSEQ multiplex PCR; TCRdb stores just in-frame clones and leaves some out. The profile shows roughly 130,000 clones, just over 85% of them singletons. The sequences come from peripheral blood, collected on day 0 of AZD1222 vaccination. The receptors stem from an adult in good health.

The chain joins TRBV9 to TRBJ1-6; 7 bases line up with TRBD1. After removal of 0 bases from V and 7 bases from J, the junction contained 7 bases not matched to a gene. Germline-derived CDR1 and CDR2 are SGDLS and YYNGEE. The CDR3 has 16 amino acids. In DNA form, the CDR3 reads TGTGCCAGCAGCGTAGGCCGAGACAGGGCAAATTCACCCCTCCACTTT. It yields the protein CASSVGRDRANSPLHF.

The chain employs TRBV11-2 and TRBJ2-7; possibly TRBD1 or TRBD2 for D (5 bases each). Germline V gene data show CDR1 as SGHAT and CDR2 as FQNNGV. Trimming took 2 bases from V and 6 from J, leaving 11 bases between them. The CDR3 runs to 13 residues. The CDR3 region is CASSLSEGIEQYF. Written as DNA, the CDR3 is TGTGCCAGCAGCTTAAGTGAGGGGATCGAGCAGTACTTC. The complete variable domain, with remaining parts taken from reference TRBV11-2 and TRBJ2-7, reads EAGVAQSPRYKIIEKRQSVAFWCNPISGHATLYWYQQILGQGPKLLIQFQNNGVVDDSQLPKDRFSAERLKGVDSTLKIQPAKLEDSAVYLCASSLSEGIEQYFGPGTRLTVT.

The V gene is TRBV9, the J gene TRBJ1-1, with D perhaps TRBD1 (5 bases). Germline V gene sequence: CDR1 SGDLS, CDR2 YYNGEE. The CDR3 has 15 amino acids. V was pared by 4 bases and J by 5 bases, with 18 bases between. CDR3 amino acids: CASSPGPPGVTEAFF. CDR3 coding DNA: TGTGCCAGCAGCCCCGGACCGCCGGGGGTTACTGAAGCTTTCTTT.

This rearrangement joins TRBV5-1 to TRBJ1-6; 11 bases fit TRBD1. Germline V gives CDR1 SGHRS, CDR2 YFSETQ. Trimming at V came to 4 bases and at J to 8 bases, leaving 5 bases not matched to a gene. This CDR3 has 15 residues. CDR3 residues: CASSPGQGAYSPLHF. The CDR3 DNA sequence: TGCGCCAGCAGCCCCGGACAGGGGGCTTATTCACCCCTCCACTTT.

The chain is built from TRBV5-1 and TRBJ2-3, with D perhaps given as TRBD1 or TRBD2 (5 bases each). The V gene's germline CDR1 is SGHRS and CDR2 YFSETQ. This CDR3 region has 14 residues. Trimming removed 2 bases at V and 4 bases at J, with 11 bases between. The CDR3 coding sequence is TGCGCCAGCAGCTTACCCGGGACGGCAGATACGCAGTATTTT. It is translated as CASSLPGTADTQYF.

To note about this clone: The sample contains more than one DNA sequence encoding this CDR3. This chain uses TRBV28 with TRBJ1-1, with D uncertain. Per germline, CDR1 MDHEN and CDR2 SYDVKM. V gave up 2 bases and J gave up 5 bases, with 3 bases separating them. The CDR3 spans 11 residues. The CDR3 is CASSLRTEAFF. CDR3 nucleotide sequence: TGTGCCAGCAGTTTAAGGACTGAAGCTTTCTTT. Together with reference TRBV28 and TRBJ1-1, the CDR3 gives the full variable domain: DVKVTQSSRYLVKRTGEKVFLECVQDMDHENMFWYRQDPGLGLRLIYFSYDVKMKEKGDIPEGYSVSREKKERFSLILESASTNQTSMYLCASSLRTEAFFGQGTRLTVV.

The rearrangement joins TRBV24-1 to TRBJ2-1; 12 bases match TRBD2. The CDR3 has 15 amino acids. Germline trimming cut 2 bases from V and 10 bases from J; bases unmatched to any gene: 5. CDR1 is KGHDR and CDR2 is SFDVKD in the germline V gene. Written as DNA, the CDR3 is TGTGCCACCAGTGATTCTAGCGGGAGGGCCGGGGAGCAGTTCTTC. It is translated as CATSDSSGRAGEQFF.

The chain carries TRBV6-2 or TRBV6-3 and TRBJ1-1; TRBD1 agrees at 9 bases. The CDR3 has 16 amino acids. The germline V gene has CDR1 MNHEY and CDR2 SVGEGT. V dropped 2 bases and J dropped 1; count of bases not matched to a gene: 5. The CDR3 sequence: CASSYNQDRGNTEAFF. Here the CDR3 DNA reads TGTGCCAGCAGTTACAACCAGGACAGGGGGAACACTGAAGCTTTCTTT.

This chain connects TRBV2 to TRBJ1-6, with D possibly matching TRBD1 (6 bases). This CDR3 spans 14 amino acids. The V end lost 5 bases, the J end lost 6 bases, and 11 bases lay between the germline ends. Germline CDR1 reads SNHLY; CDR2 reads FYNNEI. CDR3 DNA: TGTGCCAGCAGTACAGGACAGTTTAATTCACCCCTCCACTTT. Amino acids: CASSTGQFNSPLHF.

This sequence joins TRBV19 and TRBJ2-7, with 7 bases that match TRBD2. Germline V gene sequence: CDR1 LNHDA, CDR2 SQIVND (reference sequence). J lost 6 bases, V lost 3 bases, and 11 bases had no gene match. This CDR3 has 15 residues. CDR3 residues: CASSIASAGESEQYF. The CDR3 nucleotides are TGTGCCAGTAGTATTGCAAGTGCGGGAGAGAGCGAGCAGTACTTC.

The chain uses TRBV9 and TRBJ1-1, with D maybe TRBD1 (6 bases). The V gene's germline CDR1 is SGDLS and CDR2 YYNGEE. Trimming took off 4 bases at V and 9 bases at J, with 16 bases between the two ends. This CDR3 region has 13 residues. CDR3 nucleotide sequence: TGTGCCAGCAGCCCCTCAGCGACAGGAAAAGCTTTCTTT. Protein product: CASSPSATGKAFF.

CDR3 coding DNA: TGTGCCAGCACTAAAGGGTCAGGGGAGACCCAGTACTTC. It is translated as CASTKGSGETQYF. The V gene is TRBV5-4, the J gene TRBJ2-5; possibly TRBD1 for D (5 bases). From germline, CDR1 is SGHNT and CDR2 YYREEE (reference sequence). The germline V and J ends were trimmed by 6 bases and 5 bases, with 14 bases remaining between them. This CDR3 has 13 amino acids.

This chain's CDR3 is CATGQGRQETQYF. The DNA of the CDR3 is TGTGCCACGGGACAGGGCCGGCAAGAGACCCAGTACTTC. The chain uses TRBV12-3 or TRBV12-4 and TRBJ2-5, with 9 bases identical to TRBD1. This CDR3 region has 13 residues. With 10 bases clipped from V and 2 bases from J, the junction kept 5 bases outside the gene matches.

This clone has more than one count but fewer than ten. This rearrangement joins TRBV28 to TRBJ1-2, with 7 positions matching TRBD1. The junction had 12 bases not matched to a gene; V was cut back by 10 bases and J by 4 bases. The germline V gene has CDR1 MDHEN and CDR2 SYDVKM. The CDR3 runs 14 residues. CDR3 amino acids: CAIARPGQIYGYTF. The CDR3 DNA follows: TGTGCCATCGCAAGACCGGGACAGATCTATGGCTACACCTTC.

The chain is built from TRBV6-5 and TRBJ2-7; D might be TRBD1 (6 bases). V was pared by 0 bases and J by 4 bases, with 13 bases between. This CDR3 contains 15 residues. Per the germline V gene, CDR1 is MNHEY and CDR2 is SVGAGI. The CDR3 region is CASSYSNRVGYEQYF. CDR3 DNA sequence: TGTGCCAGCAGTTACTCGAACAGGGTGGGATACGAGCAGTACTTC.

Only one count was recorded for this clone. This rearrangement joins TRBV28 to TRBJ1-5, with D perhaps TRBD1 (5 bases). With 2 bases removed from V and 4 bases from J, the gap between germline ends came to 12 bases. This CDR3 has 15 amino acids. Germline lookup yields CDR1 MDHEN and CDR2 SYDVKM. CDR3 region: CASSLGRGVNQPQHF. CDR3 sequence (DNA): TGTGCCAGCAGTTTAGGCCGGGGGGTGAATCAGCCCCAGCATTTT.

The chain combines TRBV10-1 with TRBJ2-5, with D possibly TRBD2 on 7 matching bases. Germline CDR1 is WNHNN and CDR2 is SYGVQD (reference sequence). V was pared by 3 bases and J by 1 base, with 15 bases between. The CDR3 totals 16 residues. The CDR3 loop is CASSDGGRASQETQYF. Written as DNA, the CDR3 is TGCGCCAGCAGTGACGGGGGGCGAGCCTCCCAAGAGACCCAGTACTTC.

The chain carries TRBV19 and TRBJ1-2; D is ambiguous. CDR3 length: 12 amino acids. Looked up from germline, CDR1 is LNHDA and CDR2 is SQIVND (reference sequence). V dropped 3 bases and J dropped 6 bases, with 8 bases sitting between them. CDR3 in DNA: TGTGCCAGTAGTATCCCGACGGATGGCTACACCTTC. This sequence encodes CASSIPTDGYTF.

This clone was counted a few times. This chain links TRBV3-1 (or the pseudogene TRBV3-2) with TRBJ1-6; a weak D match, TRBD1 (5 bases). The CDR3 sequence is 14 residues long. The V end lost 2 bases, the J end lost 9 bases, and 11 bases lay between the germline ends. Per germline, CDR1 LGHDT and CDR2 YNNKEL (reference sequence). CDR3 nucleotide sequence: TGTGCCAGCAGCCAACAGGGACGTGGTTCACCCCTCCACTTT. Translated, it gives CASSQQGRGSPLHF.

The chain links TRBV28 to TRBJ2-7; maybe TRBD1 (5 bases). Trimming removed 3 bases at V and 5 bases at J, with 11 bases between. This CDR3 comprises 13 residues. Germline CDR1 is MDHEN and CDR2 is SYDVKM. The chain's CDR3 is CASSLIRGNEQYF. Here the CDR3 DNA reads TGTGCCAGCAGTTTGATAAGGGGAAACGAGCAGTACTTC.

By share, this clone counts as medium-sized. The V call is TRBV5-8, the J call TRBJ2-7, with 11 bases matching TRBD1. This CDR3 spans 15 amino acids. Germline V gene lookup returns CDR1 SGHTS and CDR2 YDEGEE. Germline trimming cut 4 bases from V and 1 base from J; bases unmatched to any gene: 4. CDR3 DNA sequence: TGTGCCAGCAGCAGAGGGACAGGGGGATCCTACGAGCAGTACTTC. Residues: CASSRGTGGSYEQYF.

The chain's CDR3 is CASSPLRGGFGYTF. In nucleotides, the CDR3 is TGTGCCAGCAGCCCGTTGAGAGGGGGCTTCGGCTACACCTTC. The chain combines TRBV7-2 with TRBJ1-2, with 7 bases fitting TRBD1. Germline V gene data show CDR1 as SGHTA and CDR2 as FQGNSA. Unmatched junction bases numbered 11, after V lost 5 bases and J lost 8 bases. There are 14 residues in the CDR3.

V and J are TRBV9 and TRBJ2-3; TRBD1 matches at 9 bases. Per the germline V gene, CDR1 is SGDLS and CDR2 is YYNGEE. The CDR3 is 16 residues long. With 3 bases clipped from V and 3 bases from J, the junction kept 8 bases outside the gene matches. CDR3 amino acids: CASSAYRDRETDTQYF. In DNA form, the CDR3 reads TGTGCCAGCAGCGCTTACCGGGACAGGGAAACAGATACGCAGTATTTT. The whole variable domain, remainder taken from reference TRBV9 and TRBJ2-3, is DSGVTQTPKHLITATGQRVTLRCSPRSGDLSVYWYQQSLDQGLQFLIQYYNGEERAKGNILERFSAQQFPDLHSELNLSSLELGDSALYFCASSAYRDRETDTQYFGPGTRLTVL.

CDR3 protein: CASSLSGYGEKLFF. CDR3 sequence (DNA): TGTGCCAGCAGTTTATCGGGGTATGGGGAAAAACTGTTTTTT. V usage is TRBV27 and J usage is TRBJ1-4; D is uncertain. Germline V gives CDR1 MNHEY, CDR2 SMNVEV (reference sequence). Trimming pared 0 bases from V and 8 bases from J, leaving 10 bases between. The CDR3 extends over 14 amino acids.

The V gene is TRBV6-5, the J gene TRBJ1-1; D might be TRBD1 (5 bases). Between the trimmed V and J ends, which lost 7 bases and 1 base, there was a span of 13 bases. Looked up from germline, CDR1 is MNHEY and CDR2 is SVGAGI. The CDR3 runs to 14 residues. This CDR3 reads CASTTGVGNTEAFF. DNA for the CDR3: TGTGCCAGCACCACGGGGGTTGGGAACACTGAAGCTTTCTTT.